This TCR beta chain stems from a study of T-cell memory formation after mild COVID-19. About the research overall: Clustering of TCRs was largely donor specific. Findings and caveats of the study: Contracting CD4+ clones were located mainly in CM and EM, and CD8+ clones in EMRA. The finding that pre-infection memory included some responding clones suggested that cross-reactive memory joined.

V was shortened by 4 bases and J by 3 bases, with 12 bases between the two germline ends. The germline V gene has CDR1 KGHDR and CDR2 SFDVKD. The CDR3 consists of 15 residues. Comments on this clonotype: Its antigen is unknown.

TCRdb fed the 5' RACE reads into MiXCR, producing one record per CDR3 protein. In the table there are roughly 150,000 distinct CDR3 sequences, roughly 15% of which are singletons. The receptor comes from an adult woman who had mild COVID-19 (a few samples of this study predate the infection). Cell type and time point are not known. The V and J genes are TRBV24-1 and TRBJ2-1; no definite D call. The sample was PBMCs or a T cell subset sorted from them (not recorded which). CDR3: CATSELDRNYNEQFF. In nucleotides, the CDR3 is TGTGCCACCAGTGAGCTCGATCGGAACTACAATGAGCAGTTCTTC.